The clone carrying this TCR beta chain was counted once. At the DNA level, this CDR3 is encoded by other sequences in the same sample as well. This specimen comes from a study of blood T cell repertoires in COVID-19. Sequenced by immunoSEQ multiplex PCR; TCRdb stores in-frame clones only, minus some. This repertoire shows 90,000 to 130,000 clones, 75% to 85% found once; its top ten account for more than 15%. Trimming shortened V by 0 bases and J by 1 base, and 5 bases separated the two germline ends. Germline values: CDR1 KGHDR, CDR2 SFDVKD. The CDR3 spans 14 residues. Source material: peripheral blood. This TCR was sampled from a woman between 55 and 75 years old with acute or convalescent COVID-19. The gene calls are TRBV24-1 and TRBJ1-2; D unclear. The CDR3 DNA sequence: TGTGCCACCAGTGATTTGGGGCGTAACTATGGCTACACCTTC. Its translation is CATSDLGRNYGYTF.